Presented here are 20 T cell receptor beta chains from one specimen sequenced in a study of cytomegalovirus exposure and HLA in healthy donors. The PCR had 60 Vbeta and 13 Jbeta primers. Sequencing used immunoSEQ multiplex PCR; TCRdb keeps in-frame clones, though not all of them. The repertoire holds around 150,000 clones, with 70% to 90% as singletons. Input material: PBMCs. These TCRs come from a man over 45 in good health and CMV-seronegative.

The chain couples TRBV7-9 to TRBJ1-1; TRBD1 might be the D (6 bases). CDR1 SEHNR and CDR2 FQNEAQ come from the germline V gene (reference sequence). This CDR3 contains 15 residues. V lost 1 base to trimming and J lost 3 bases, with 12 bases between them. CDR3 nucleotide sequence: TGTGCCAGCAGCTTAGTAGGGGGAAGGGACACTGAAGCTTTCTTT. Its translation: CASSLVGGRDTEAFF.

The gene calls are TRBV7-3 and TRBJ1-2; D gene uncertain. Trimming removed 5 bases from V and 0 bases from J, with 7 bases in between. This CDR3 spans 13 amino acids. Germline CDR1 and CDR2: SGHTA and FQGTGA. The CDR3 bases are TGTGCCAGCAGCCCAACGGCTAACTATGGCTACACCTTC. Its protein is CASSPTANYGYTF.

The chain has TRBV11-3 and TRBJ1-1; 9 bases align to TRBD1. This CDR3 has 20 residues. V shed 4 bases, J shed 0 bases, and the junction held 18 bases outside the gene matches. CDR1 SGHNT and CDR2 YENEEA come from the germline V gene. The CDR3 loop is CASSSTYGGGQGYLNTEAFF. The CDR3 region has the DNA TGTGCCAGCAGCTCCACCTATGGAGGGGGACAGGGTTATTTGAACACTGAAGCTTTCTTT.

The chain employs TRBV27 and TRBJ1-5, with 7 bases matching TRBD1. Per germline, CDR1 MNHEY and CDR2 SMNVEV (reference sequence). The CDR3 loop spans 14 amino acids. J lost 7 bases, V lost 4 bases, and 7 bases had no gene match. CDR3: CASSSTGVGQPQHF. The CDR3 DNA follows: TGTGCCAGCAGTTCTACAGGGGTTGGACAGCCCCAGCATTTT.

The table lists this clone with a few counts. V gene TRBV5-1 combines with J gene TRBJ2-2; D perhaps matches TRBD1 (6 bases). V lost 5 bases and J 7 bases, leaving 18 bases between the germline ends. CDR1 and CDR2 (germline): SGHRS, YFSETQ. There are 15 residues in the CDR3. CDR3 coding DNA: TGCGCCAGCAGTCGCCGACAGGCTCTGGGCGGGGAGCTGTTTTTT. It codes for CASSRRQALGGELFF.

This chain uses TRBV5-1 with TRBJ2-1, with 8 bases matching TRBD1. With V trimmed by 4 bases and J by 3 bases, 3 bases remained unmatched. This CDR3 is 14 amino acids long. The germline CDR1 and CDR2 sequences are SGHRS and YFSETQ. The CDR3 DNA follows: TGCGCCAGCAGCCTCGGGACAGGCTACAATGAGCAGTTCTTC. Translated, it gives CASSLGTGYNEQFF.

V and J are TRBV9 and TRBJ1-2; TRBD1 agrees at 7 bases. V lost 5 bases, J lost 1 base, and 2 bases stayed unmatched. The CDR3 extends over 13 amino acids. In germline, CDR1 is SGDLS, CDR2 YYNGEE. CDR3: CASSDRVNYGYTF. DNA of the CDR3: TGTGCCAGCAGTGACAGGGTTAACTATGGCTACACCTTC.

This chain links TRBV4-1 with TRBJ2-3; D may be TRBD2 (5 bases). The CDR3 extends over 16 amino acids. V lost 0 bases and J lost 4, with 14 bases in between. The germline CDR1 and CDR2 sequences are MGHRA and YSYEKL. The CDR3 loop is CASSQESTSRADTQYF. Here the CDR3 DNA reads TGCGCCAGCAGCCAAGAAAGTACTAGTAGGGCAGATACGCAGTATTTT.

This chain uses TRBV29-1 with TRBJ2-1; D possibly corresponds to TRBD2 (6 bases). Germline V gene data show CDR1 as SQVTM and CDR2 as ANQGSEA. With 4 bases removed from V and 4 bases from J, the gap between germline ends came to 14 bases. The CDR3 extends over 14 amino acids. DNA of the CDR3: TGCAGCGTTGCGCTCGCGGCGGGATACAATGAGCAGTTCTTC. Its translation is CSVALAAGYNEQFF.

This clone has only one observation. J is TRBJ1-5 and V is TRBV25-1; D not certain. The CDR3 is made up of 14 amino acids. Looked up from germline, CDR1 is MGHDK and CDR2 is SYGVNS. V was pared by 4 bases and J by 3 bases, with 10 bases between. CDR3 DNA sequence: TGTGCCAGCAGTGTCACAGCCCTCAATCAGCCCCAGCATTTT. It yields the protein CASSVTALNQPQHF.

In this sample, this clone turned up a few times. This chain joins TRBV7-9 and TRBJ1-1; D call uncertain. The CDR3 spans 13 residues. The V end was cut by 8 bases, the J end by 3 bases, with 13 bases between. Looked up from germline, CDR1 is SEHNR and CDR2 is FQNEAQ (reference sequence). In nucleotides, the CDR3 is TGTGCCAGCCAGAGGTCTACGGACACTGAAGCTTTCTTT. This gives the protein CASQRSTDTEAFF.

The chain uses TRBV9 and TRBJ1-3; the D is unclear. CDR1 and CDR2 (germline): SGDLS, YYNGEE. V was trimmed by 0 bases and J by 0 bases, leaving 10 bases between them. The CDR3 covers 16 residues. CDR3 loop: CASSVDGQSSGNTIYF. The CDR3 DNA is TGTGCCAGCAGCGTAGATGGGCAGAGCTCTGGAAACACCATATATTTT.

This clone was seen a handful of times. The gene calls are TRBV5-6 and TRBJ2-3; TRBD1 agrees at 9 bases. CDR3 length equals 16 residues. V shed 3 bases and J 3 bases; nucleotides not matched to a gene: 8. Germline lookup yields CDR1 SGHDT and CDR2 YYEEEE. This CDR3 is CASSSTGTGFTDTQYF. In DNA, the CDR3 is TGTGCCAGCAGCTCAACCGGGACAGGGTTTACAGATACGCAGTATTTT.

The chain uses TRBV9 and TRBJ1-5; no clear D. Germline V CDR1 and CDR2: SGDLS, YYNGEE. The CDR3 covers 15 residues. V lost 3 bases and J 0 bases, leaving 10 bases between the germline ends. CDR3 sequence reads: CASSAFGDSNQPQHF. CDR3 nucleotide sequence: TGTGCCAGCAGCGCCTTCGGGGATAGCAATCAGCCCCAGCATTTT.

The chain employs TRBV11-2 and TRBJ1-6; D remains unclear. Germline lookup yields CDR1 SGHAT and CDR2 FQNNGV. The ends were cut back, 1 base at V and 7 bases at J, with 8 bases in the middle. The length of the CDR3 is 14 residues. The CDR3 here is CASSLGAGNSPLHF. The CDR3 region has the DNA TGTGCCAGCAGCTTAGGGGCTGGGAATTCACCCCTCCACTTT. Supplemented by reference TRBV11-2 and TRBJ1-6, the full variable domain reads EAGVAQSPRYKIIEKRQSVAFWCNPISGHATLYWYQQILGQGPKLLIQFQNNGVVDDSQLPKDRFSAERLKGVDSTLKIQPAKLEDSAVYLCASSLGAGNSPLHFGNGTRLTVT.

This rearrangement joins TRBV2 to TRBJ1-5, with 8 bases aligning to TRBD1. The V and J ends lost 5 bases and 6 bases, in that order; junction bases with no gene match: 6. Per germline, CDR1 SNHLY and CDR2 FYNNEI. The CDR3 sequence is 14 residues long. This chain's CDR3 is CASSPDRGGQPQHF. The DNA for the CDR3 is TGTGCCAGCAGTCCCGACAGGGGAGGTCAGCCCCAGCATTTT.

As concerns this clone: The junction departs from germline at one end; a sequencing error may be responsible. The chain is built from TRBV29-1 and TRBJ1-2; D ambiguous. This CDR3 is 11 amino acids long. CDR1 SQVTM and CDR2 ANQGSEA come from the germline V gene. CDR3 residues: CSAEMARGYTF. DNA for the CDR3: TGCAGCGCTGAAATGGCCAGGGGCTACACCTTC.

This clone was counted a few times. The junction shows a germline mismatch at one end, possibly a read error. This chain links TRBV6-1 with TRBJ2-7; 10 nucleotides match TRBD1. In germline, CDR1 is MNHNS, CDR2 SASEGT. The CDR3 spans 11 residues. The CDR3, as DNA: TGTGCCAGCAGCGAGGGAGGGACAGGGGACTTC. Its translation: CASSEGGTGDF.

V usage is TRBV27 and J usage is TRBJ1-5; TRBD1 matches 8 bases. Germline V gene sequence: CDR1 MNHEY, CDR2 SMNVEV (reference sequence). The ends lost 4 bases at V and 5 bases at J; junction bases unmatched: 7. The CDR3 loop spans 15 amino acids. The CDR3 loop is CASSSYRGKDQPQHF. The CDR3 coding sequence is TGTGCCAGCAGTTCCTACAGGGGGAAGGATCAGCCCCAGCATTTT.

About this clone itself: The sample has other DNA sequences that encode this CDR3 too. The chain carries TRBV6-1 and TRBJ1-1; D remains unclear. The V gene lost 4 bases and the J gene lost 1 base, with 4 bases spanning the gap. Germline values: CDR1 MNHNS, CDR2 SASEGT. The CDR3 contains 12 residues. The CDR3 spells CASSVRNTEAFF. CDR3 in DNA: TGTGCCAGCAGTGTCAGGAACACTGAAGCTTTCTTT.